The 12 T cell receptor beta chains below were found in one sample sequenced in a study of a mutant IDH1 vaccine in newly diagnosed glioma. Repertoires were generated with immunoSEQ multiplex PCR, while TCRdb's copy carries only in-frame clones and drops some. This table holds about 54,000 clones, 85% to 90% found once. Time point denoted: week 35, safety follow-up. Every vaccination contained 300 ug of the mutant IDH1 20-mer peptide and was paired with topical imiquimod. These TCRs' antigens remain unknown. The material was PBMCs, obtained from a glioma patient whose treatment included an IDH1 peptide vaccine. The receptors shown here come from a man in his forties with glioma.

The chain recombines TRBV4-3 with TRBJ1-5; D is ambiguous. Germline V gene lookup returns CDR1 LGHNA and CDR2 YSLEER. The CDR3 extends over 13 amino acids. V lost 0 bases and J lost 6, with 6 bases in between. The CDR3 region has the DNA TGCGCCAGCAGCCAAGATGAGCGTCAGCCCCAGCATTTT. Amino acids: CASSQDERQPQHF.

This clone rates as medium-sized (0.01 to 0.1%). This chain links TRBV6-5 with TRBJ1-1; possibly TRBD1 for D (5 bases). The germline CDR1 and CDR2 sequences are MNHEY and SVGAGI. The CDR3 extends over 15 amino acids. V was pared by 0 bases and J by 6 bases, with 14 bases between. Here the CDR3 reads CASSYSNRAGAEAFF. The CDR3 region has the DNA TGTGCCAGCAGTTACTCGAATAGAGCGGGGGCTGAAGCTTTCTTT.

The chain is built from TRBV13 and TRBJ2-1; 7 nucleotides align to TRBD1. Germline V gives CDR1 PRHDT, CDR2 FYEKMQ (reference sequence). This CDR3 region has 12 residues. V was clipped by 5 bases and J by 7 bases; unmatched bases: 2. The CDR3 coding sequence is TGTGCCAGCAGCCAGACAGGGAATGAGCAGTTCTTC. Amino acids: CASSQTGNEQFF.

The chain combines TRBV9 with TRBJ2-3; D is perhaps TRBD1 (5 bases). Germline values: CDR1 SGDLS, CDR2 YYNGEE. CDR3 length: 14 residues. Trimming removed 0 bases at V and 3 bases at J, with 8 bases between. The CDR3 bases are TGTGCCAGCAGCGTAGGGCAGGGAACAGATACGCAGTATTTT. Encoded protein: CASSVGQGTDTQYF. Filled out from reference TRBV9 and TRBJ2-3, the complete variable domain reads DSGVTQTPKHLITATGQRVTLRCSPRSGDLSVYWYQQSLDQGLQFLIQYYNGEERAKGNILERFSAQQFPDLHSELNLSSLELGDSALYFCASSVGQGTDTQYFGPGTRLTVL.

V gene TRBV5-1 combines with J gene TRBJ2-7, with a weak D call TRBD1 (5 bases). Germline values: CDR1 SGHRS, CDR2 YFSETQ. The germline V and J ends were trimmed by 5 bases and 1 base, with 16 bases remaining between them. The CDR3 runs to 15 residues. CDR3 sequence reads: CASRLAYRRSYEQYF. CDR3 sequence (DNA): TGCGCCAGCAGACTGGCCTACAGGAGATCCTACGAGCAGTACTTC. Full variable domain (outside the CDR3, taken from reference TRBV5-1 and TRBJ2-7): KAGVTQTPRYLIKTRGQQVTLSCSPISGHRSVSWYQQTPGQGLQFLFEYFSETQRNKGNFPGRFSGRQFSNSRSEMNVSTLELGDSALYLCASRLAYRRSYEQYFGPGTRLTVT.

J is TRBJ1-2 and V is TRBV28, with D unclear. From germline, CDR1 is MDHEN and CDR2 SYDVKM. The CDR3 covers 14 residues. Trimming pared 3 bases from V and 2 bases from J, leaving 10 bases between. The DNA for the CDR3 is TGTGCCAGCAGTTTCTTGGGCGGAAACTATGGCTACACCTTC. As protein: CASSFLGGNYGYTF.

The chain employs TRBV4-3 and TRBJ1-1; D call uncertain. The CDR3 length is 15 residues. CDR1 and CDR2 (germline): LGHNA, YSLEER. V gave up 4 bases and J gave up 4 bases, with 16 bases separating them. CDR3 sequence: CASSPHLRESTEAFF. The CDR3 coding sequence is TGCGCCAGCAGCCCCCATCTAAGGGAGAGCACTGAAGCTTTCTTT.

The V call is TRBV9, the J call TRBJ1-1, with D uncertain. Trimming stripped 2 bases from V and 1 base from J, with 6 bases between. The CDR3 is made up of 13 amino acids. Germline CDR1 is SGDLS and CDR2 is YYNGEE. CDR3 loop: CASSVQENTEAFF. CDR3 nucleotides: TGTGCCAGCAGCGTCCAGGAGAACACTGAAGCTTTCTTT.

The chain links TRBV7-2 to TRBJ2-1; D is undetermined. Trimming shortened V by 2 bases and J by 7 bases, and 12 bases separated the two germline ends. Germline CDR1 and CDR2: SGHTA and FQGNSA. This CDR3 spans 14 amino acids. The CDR3 region is CASSLWSPDNEQFF. DNA of the CDR3: TGTGCCAGCAGCTTATGGTCCCCGGATAATGAGCAGTTCTTC.

J is TRBJ2-5 and V is TRBV7-9; no firm D call. Germline V lookup: CDR1 SEHNR, CDR2 FQNEAQ (reference sequence). The ends were cut back, 5 bases at V and 5 bases at J, with 9 bases in the middle. The CDR3 is made up of 12 amino acids. CDR3 residues: CASSEKRETQYF. Here the CDR3 DNA reads TGTGCCAGCAGCGAGAAGAGGGAGACCCAGTACTTC.

The gene calls are TRBV5-6 and TRBJ1-2; TRBD1 matches 10 bases. Trimming took 4 bases from V and 10 from J; bases not matched to a gene: 4. Per germline, CDR1 SGHDT and CDR2 YYEEEE. CDR3 length equals 12 residues. The CDR3 nucleotides read TGTGCCAGCAGCGGACAGGGGGAATACTACACCTTC. Its translation: CASSGQGEYYTF. Complete variable domain (other parts from reference TRBV5-6 and TRBJ1-2): DAGVTQSPTHLIKTRGQQVTLRCSPKSGHDTVSWYQQALGQGPQFIFQYYEEEERQRGNFPDRFSGHQFPNYSSELNVNALLLGDSALYLCASSGQGEYYTFGSGTRLTVV.

CDR3 loop: CSVVGRALSDTQYF. Here the CDR3 DNA reads TGCAGCGTTGTCGGGAGGGCCCTCTCAGATACGCAGTATTTT. This chain links TRBV29-1 with TRBJ2-3, with TRBD2 identical over 8 bases. After removal of 4 bases from V and 4 bases from J, the junction contained 7 bases not matched to a gene. The CDR3 has 14 residues. From germline, CDR1 is SQVTM and CDR2 ANQGSEA.